The 27 T cell receptor beta chains below come from one sample, sequenced in a study of cytomegalovirus exposure and HLA in healthy donors. The PCR was carried out with 60 Vbeta primers and 13 Jbeta primers. The repertoire was sequenced with immunoSEQ multiplex PCR; TCRdb's copy has only in-frame clones and lacks some. Of roughly 300,000 clones listed, 80% to 90% are singletons. Sequenced sample: PBMCs. The receptor source for this set is a man aged 35-49 years in good health and CMV-seropositive.

The J gene is TRBJ2-7, the V gene TRBV28; 8 bases fit TRBD2. Trimming removed 2 bases from V and 12 bases from J; junction bases left unmatched: 6. The CDR3 is 12 amino acids. Germline V lookup: CDR1 MDHEN, CDR2 SYDVKM. The CDR3 sequence: CASSLRAGEGYF. CDR3 nucleotide sequence: TGTGCCAGCAGTTTAAGAGCGGGAGAGGGGTACTTC.

J is TRBJ2-7 and V is TRBV9, with TRBD2 matching over 7 bases. The CDR3 runs to 15 residues. V dropped 4 bases and J dropped 3; count of bases not matched to a gene: 10. The germline V gene has CDR1 SGDLS and CDR2 YYNGEE. CDR3: CASSRSGRAFYEQYF. CDR3 DNA: TGTGCCAGCAGCCGGAGTGGGAGGGCCTTCTACGAGCAGTACTTC.

This clone was recorded once. The chain uses TRBV15 and TRBJ2-1; 8 bases line up with TRBD1. The J segment lost 4 bases and the V segment lost 2 bases, leaving 7 bases of the junction unmatched. The germline V gene has CDR1 LNHNV and CDR2 YYDKDF (reference sequence). The CDR3 consists of 16 residues. In DNA form, the CDR3 reads TGTGCCACCAGCAGATACCGACAGGGGCCGTACAATGAGCAGTTCTTC. It yields the protein CATSRYRQGPYNEQFF.

The CDR3 DNA is TGTGCCAGCAGTTTTCGGGACAGGGTGGGCACTGAAGCTTTCTTT. Its translation: CASSFRDRVGTEAFF. The chain links TRBV27 to TRBJ1-1; TRBD1 matches 9 bases. This CDR3 has 15 amino acids. After removal of 3 bases from V and 4 bases from J, the junction contained 6 bases not matched to a gene. Germline values: CDR1 MNHEY, CDR2 SMNVEV (reference sequence).

The V gene is TRBV19, the J gene TRBJ2-7; the match to TRBD1 covers 9 bases. CDR3 size: 14 residues. V gave up 4 bases and J gave up 6 bases; unmatched junction bases: 7. Germline CDR1 reads LNHDA; CDR2 reads SQIVND (reference sequence). The CDR3 here is CASSKGTGIVEQYF. CDR3 bases: TGTGCCAGTAGTAAGGGGACAGGGATAGTCGAGCAGTACTTC.

This rearrangement joins TRBV2 to TRBJ1-2, with D possibly TRBD1 on 5 matching bases. V was cut by 2 bases and J by 3 bases, with 7 bases left in between. Germline CDR1 reads SNHLY; CDR2 reads FYNNEI. CDR3 length: 13 residues. CDR3 in amino acids: CASSEMGHYGYTF. CDR3 DNA: TGTGCCAGCAGTGAAATGGGGCACTATGGCTACACCTTC.

The rearrangement uses TRBV10-1 and TRBJ2-7, with 9 nucleotides matching TRBD1. The germline gives CDR1 WNHNN, CDR2 SYGVQD (reference sequence). This CDR3 spans 15 amino acids. V trimming: 2 bases; J trimming: 6 bases; junction bases outside the gene matches: 8. CDR3 protein: CASSETTGGWAEQYF. DNA for the CDR3: TGCGCCAGCAGTGAGACGACAGGGGGGTGGGCCGAGCAGTACTTC.

Of note for this clone: Additional DNA sequences in this sample encode the identical CDR3. In DNA, the CDR3 is TGTGCCAGCAGCGTGTCCGCAGATACGCAGTATTTT. It translates to CASSVSADTQYF. The V and J genes are TRBV9 and TRBJ2-3, with D hard to call. Trimming stripped 2 bases from V and 4 bases from J, with 5 bases between. This CDR3 has 12 residues. From germline, CDR1 is SGDLS and CDR2 YYNGEE.

The V call is TRBV13, the J call TRBJ1-5; D gene uncertain. Germline V CDR1 and CDR2: PRHDT, FYEKMQ (reference sequence). The CDR3 extends over 13 amino acids. The germline V and J ends were trimmed by 3 bases and 9 bases, with 12 bases remaining between them. The CDR3 loop reads CASSFAGGRPQHF. The CDR3 nucleotides read TGTGCCAGCAGCTTTGCAGGAGGGCGGCCCCAGCATTTT.

CDR3 amino acids: CASKRGTTYEQYF. DNA for the CDR3: TGTGCCAGCAAACGGGGGACTACCTACGAGCAGTACTTC. The V gene is TRBV2, the J gene TRBJ2-7, with TRBD2 identical over 7 bases. CDR3 size: 13 residues. V was pared by 7 bases and J by 2 bases, with 5 bases of the junction left unmatched. The germline V gene has CDR1 SNHLY and CDR2 FYNNEI.

In its sample, this clone was seen once. This chain connects TRBV28 to TRBJ2-3; 10 bases align to TRBD1. V lost 5 bases, J lost 0 bases, and 2 bases stayed unmatched. CDR1 and CDR2 from the germline V gene are MDHEN and SYDVKM. The CDR3 length is 15 residues. This CDR3 is CASSDRGRSTDTQYF. As DNA, the CDR3 is TGTGCCAGCAGTGACAGGGGGCGCAGCACAGATACGCAGTATTTT.

The J gene is TRBJ2-7, the V gene TRBV15, with 12 bases aligning to TRBD2. Trimming removed 5 bases from V and 3 bases from J; junction bases left unmatched: 2. The CDR3 runs 14 residues. Germline CDR1 and CDR2: LNHNV and YYDKDF (reference sequence). Here the CDR3 reads CATSRLAGVYEQYF. Written as DNA, the CDR3 is TGTGCCACCAGCCGACTAGCGGGAGTCTACGAGCAGTACTTC.

The chain combines TRBV11-2 with TRBJ2-7; D may be TRBD2 (6 bases). The V gene's germline CDR1 is SGHAT and CDR2 FQNNGV. Trimming cost V 8 bases and J 4 bases, with 21 bases left between them. CDR3 length: 15 residues. The CDR3 DNA reads as TGTGCCAGCGGACGGATGGGTCGGGAGCAATACGAGCAGTACTTC. Protein product: CASGRMGREQYEQYF. Combining the CDR3 with reference TRBV11-2 and TRBJ2-7 gives the whole variable domain EAGVAQSPRYKIIEKRQSVAFWCNPISGHATLYWYQQILGQGPKLLIQFQNNGVVDDSQLPKDRFSAERLKGVDSTLKIQPAKLEDSAVYLCASGRMGREQYEQYFGPGTRLTVT.

The chain carries TRBV5-6 and TRBJ1-3; TRBD1 agrees at 9 bases. The CDR3 runs 17 residues. V was pared by 2 bases and J by 0 bases, with 6 bases of the junction left unmatched. Germline CDR1 and CDR2: SGHDT and YYEEEE. The CDR3 reads CASSFAGTGNSGNTIYF. In nucleotides, the CDR3 is TGTGCCAGCAGCTTCGCCGGGACAGGGAACTCTGGAAACACCATATATTTT.

The chain joins TRBV6-1 to TRBJ2-7; 7 nucleotides agree with TRBD1. The J segment lost 5 bases and the V segment lost 2 bases, leaving 6 bases of the junction unmatched. This CDR3 contains 14 residues. From germline, CDR1 is MNHNS and CDR2 SASEGT. The CDR3 sequence: CASSEYGQANEQYF. For the CDR3, the DNA is TGTGCCAGCAGTGAATACGGACAGGCAAACGAGCAGTACTTC.

The chain employs TRBV4-2 and TRBJ2-2; D perhaps matches TRBD1 (6 bases). With 3 bases removed from V and 3 bases from J, the gap between germline ends came to 23 bases. The germline CDR1 and CDR2 sequences are LGHNA and YNFKEQ. The CDR3 is 19 amino acids. The CDR3 nucleotides read TGTGCCAGCAGCCACGTTCCAGGGGCTCTGACTAAGGACACCGGGGAGCTGTTTTTT. Protein product: CASSHVPGALTKDTGELFF.

A single count supports this clone. V is TRBV20-1 and J is TRBJ2-7; D might be TRBD2 (6 bases). Looked up from germline, CDR1 is DFQATT and CDR2 is SNEGSKA (reference sequence). V lost 6 bases and J 2 bases, leaving 8 bases between the germline ends. CDR3 size: 11 residues. Here the CDR3 reads CSARRAYEQYF. CDR3 bases: TGCAGTGCCCGGAGGGCCTACGAGCAGTACTTC.

The J gene is TRBJ2-6, the V gene TRBV21-1; TRBD2 is the table's D call, not checked against the DNA. TRBV21-1 is given as a pseudogene. The CDR3 spans 18 residues. The CDR3 sequence is CASSKPREGNSGANVLTF. CDR3 sequence (DNA): TGTGCCAGCAGCAAGCCCAGGGAGGGAAACTCTGGGGCCAACGTCCTGACTTTC.

This clone was recorded a few times. The genes are TRBV4-1 and TRBJ2-1, with 9 bases lining up with TRBD1. This CDR3 has 16 amino acids. The V gene's germline CDR1 is MGHRA and CDR2 YSYEKL. The V and J ends lost 1 base and 6 bases, in that order; junction bases with no gene match: 7. The CDR3 region has the DNA TGCGCCAGCAGCCAAGCCCCGGACAGGGGAAGCAATGAGCAGTTCTTC. This codes for CASSQAPDRGSNEQFF.

The chain employs TRBV5-1 and TRBJ2-7, with 7 bases matching TRBD1. Germline V gives CDR1 SGHRS, CDR2 YFSETQ. There are 15 residues in the CDR3. Trimming removed 1 base from V and 2 bases from J; junction bases left unmatched: 6. The CDR3 DNA reads TGCGCCAGCAGCTTGTGGACAGGTCCGACCTACGAGCAGTACTTC. It encodes CASSLWTGPTYEQYF.

For the CDR3, the DNA is TGTGCCAGCAGCTCCCAAGCGGGAGGGACCTACAATGAGCAGTTCTTC. This translates into CASSSQAGGTYNEQFF. The chain recombines TRBV11-2 with TRBJ2-1; TRBD2 matches at 10 bases. With 4 bases clipped from V and 2 bases from J, the junction kept 5 bases outside the gene matches. Germline V CDR1 and CDR2: SGHAT, FQNNGV. The length of the CDR3 is 16 residues.

CDR3 protein: CASSRGQGADTEAFF. CDR3 nucleotides: TGTGCCAGCAGCCGCGGACAGGGGGCGGACACTGAAGCTTTCTTT. The chain recombines TRBV7-9 with TRBJ1-1, with 11 bases lining up with TRBD1. The length of the CDR3 is 15 residues. The germline V gene has CDR1 SEHNR and CDR2 FQNEAQ (reference sequence). V trimming: 5 bases; J trimming: 3 bases; junction bases outside the gene matches: 5.

CDR3 in amino acids: CASSVRQTASGNTIYF. CDR3 in DNA: TGCGCCAGCAGTGTAAGACAGACGGCCTCGGGAAACACCATATATTTT. The V call is TRBV10-2, the J call TRBJ1-3, with D tentatively TRBD1 (5 bases). Germline V gene lookup returns CDR1 WSHSY and CDR2 SAAADI. The CDR3 is 16 residues long. V was trimmed by 4 bases and J by 4 bases, leaving 17 bases between them.

The gene calls are TRBV10-3 and TRBJ2-3; D is unclear. V lost 6 bases and J lost 0, with 7 bases in between. Germline CDR1 is ENHRY and CDR2 is SYGVKD. This CDR3 comprises 13 residues. CDR3 DNA sequence: TGTGCCATCAGCGTAGCTAGCACAGATACGCAGTATTTT. The encoded protein is CAISVASTDTQYF.

The gene calls are TRBV7-9 and TRBJ2-1, with 9 nucleotides matching TRBD2. The length of the CDR3 is 17 residues. Per the germline V gene, CDR1 is SEHNR and CDR2 is FQNEAQ (reference sequence). The V gene end was trimmed by 1 base and the J gene end by 7 bases; junction bases not matched to a gene: 11. The CDR3 here is CASSLVVSASGMNEQFF. The CDR3 DNA is TGTGCCAGCAGCTTAGTCGTTTCGGCTAGCGGGATGAATGAGCAGTTCTTC.

The genes are TRBV7-7 and TRBJ1-6, with D unclear. This CDR3 region has 12 residues. Germline V gives CDR1 SSHAT, CDR2 FNYEAQ (reference sequence). Trimming stripped 5 bases from V and 10 bases from J, with 9 bases between. The DNA of the CDR3 is TGTGCCAGCAGCCTTTCAGGATCACCCCTCCACTTT. This encodes CASSLSGSPLHF.

The rearrangement links TRBV6-1 to TRBJ2-7, with D perhaps matching TRBD2 (6 bases). This CDR3 spans 14 amino acids. Germline loops: CDR1 MNHNS, CDR2 SASEGT. Trimming shortened V by 6 bases and J by 0 bases, and 12 bases separated the two germline ends. The DNA of the CDR3 is TGTGCCAGCAGGTCCTCGGGACTCTCCTACGAGCAGTACTTC. The encoded protein is CASRSSGLSYEQYF.